This entry lists 13 T cell receptor beta chains sequenced from one sample in a study of regulatory T cells in long-lasting Graves disease. CDR3-region Arm-PCR and iRepertoire HTBI primers produced the TCR beta libraries. One entry per CDR3 protein results from TCRdb running MiXCR on the multiplex PCR reads. The table records a few hundred thousand distinct CDR3 sequences, approximately 16% of them present only once. Time point: newly diagnosed GD, antithyroid drugs for less than 3 months. Following extraction of RNA from PBMCs, that RNA was used to make the TCR library. The sample was also reused in another study, on T cells in Graves' hyperthyroidism and ophthalmopathy.

The sample consisted of peripheral blood mononuclear cells (PBMCs), taken at new diagnosis, from a patient treated with antithyroid drugs. These receptors all stem from a woman aged 18-30 years with Graves disease.

This clonotype was seen ten or more times. J is TRBJ1-1 and V is TRBV3-1; D gene unclear. This CDR3 is 12 amino acids long. V was pared by 2 bases and J by 1 base, with 2 bases between. Looked up from germline, CDR1 is LGHDT and CDR2 is YNNKEL (reference sequence). CDR3 DNA sequence: TGTGCCAGCAGCCAAACGAACACTGAAGCTTTCTTT. Translation gives CASSQTNTEAFF.

This clonotype has at least ten counts. The chain joins TRBV28 to TRBJ1-4; possible D gene TRBD1, 6 bases. The CDR3 runs to 14 residues. Trimming left V 6 bases short and J 7 bases short, with 15 bases between. Germline values: CDR1 MDHEN, CDR2 SYDVKM. The CDR3 DNA follows: TGTGCCAGCAGCTTACAGGGAGCGGGTGAAAAACTGTTTTTT. Its translation is CASSLQGAGEKLFF. Filled out from reference TRBV28 and TRBJ1-4, the complete variable domain reads DVKVTQSSRYLVKRTGEKVFLECVQDMDHENMFWYRQDPGLGLRLIYFSYDVKMKEKGDIPEGYSVSREKKERFSLILESASTNQTSMYLCASSLQGAGEKLFFGSGTQLSVL.

As regards this clonotype: A far larger clone is one base from this, pointing to a likely read error. In this CDR3 the conserved last residue, phenylalanine or tryptophan, is missing, so a read error is likely. V and J are TRBV6-2 or TRBV6-3 and TRBJ2-4; D perhaps matches TRBD2 (6 bases). The J call may be mistaken, given a closer DNA end match to TRBJ2-5. Germline CDR1 MNHEY, CDR2 SVGEGT. This CDR3 spans 15 amino acids. The CDR3 is CASSYGETRRETQYS. In DNA, the CDR3 is TGTGCCAGCAGTTACGGGGAGACTAGGCGAGAGACCCAGTACTCC.

The J gene is TRBJ2-3, the V gene TRBV2; 11 bases are shared with TRBD2. Germline V gene data show CDR1 as SNHLY and CDR2 as FYNNEI. The CDR3 totals 15 residues. V lost 4 bases, J lost 3 bases, and 3 bases stayed unmatched. The CDR3 sequence is CASSATSGGTDTQYF. The CDR3 region has the DNA TGTGCCAGCAGTGCAACTAGCGGGGGTACAGATACGCAGTATTTT.

In its sample, this clonotype was seen a few times. The gene calls are TRBV27 and TRBJ2-1; D uncertain. Germline V gene data show CDR1 as MNHEY and CDR2 as SMNVEV (reference sequence). The CDR3 runs 13 residues. Trimming stripped 9 bases from V and 7 bases from J, with 16 bases between. CDR3 residues: CASSGPEKNEQFF. Here the CDR3 DNA reads TGTGCCAGTTCCGGCCCCGAAAAAAATGAGCAGTTCTTC.

V is TRBV20-1 and J is TRBJ2-3; D remains unclear. Germline V gives CDR1 DFQATT, CDR2 SNEGSKA (reference sequence). V was cut by 4 bases and J by 0 bases, with 11 bases left in between. The CDR3 loop spans 14 amino acids. CDR3 DNA sequence: TGCAGTGCTACTGCGGACCGCAGCACAGATACGCAGTATTTT. Its protein product is CSATADRSTDTQYF.

This clonotype appeared a few times. The J gene is TRBJ2-3, the V gene TRBV9, with D possibly TRBD1 on 6 matching bases. CDR1 SGDLS and CDR2 YYNGEE come from the germline V gene. The length of the CDR3 is 14 residues. V was clipped by 3 bases and J by 2 bases, with 10 bases between them. The DNA for the CDR3 is TGTGCCAGCAGCGAACAGGGAGTCACAGATACGCAGTATTTT. It specifies CASSEQGVTDTQYF.

This clonotype showed up many times. V gene TRBV3-1 combines with J gene TRBJ1-2; D call uncertain. The CDR3 has 12 residues. From germline, CDR1 is LGHDT and CDR2 YNNKEL (reference sequence). Trimming removed 3 bases at V and 3 bases at J, with 5 bases between. CDR3 region: CASSQIDYGYTF. As DNA, the CDR3 is TGTGCCAGCAGCCAGATTGACTATGGCTACACCTTC.

Regarding this clonotype: The DNA is left out, because the CDR3 cannot be placed on it with certainty; the CDR3 is given as TCRdb lists it. The rearrangement uses TRBV15 and TRBJ2-2; the tabulated D call, TRBD1, remains unverified against the DNA. Ends included, the CDR3 has 22 residues. The germline gives CDR1 LNHNV, CDR2 YYDKDF (reference sequence). The CDR3 loop reads CATRDTPSYEQYFGPDTGELFF.

The CDR3 protein is CASRLAGLQETQYF. As DNA, the CDR3 is TGTGCCAGCAGATTAGCGGGACTGCAAGAGACCCAGTACTTC. The chain recombines TRBV28 with TRBJ2-5; 8 nucleotides agree with TRBD2. Trimming cost V 6 bases and J 2 bases; bases outside gene matches: 5. CDR1 is MDHEN and CDR2 is SYDVKM in the germline V gene. CDR3 length: 14 amino acids.

At least ten counts were recorded for this clonotype. The gene calls are TRBV10-3 and TRBJ2-3; 10 bases line up with TRBD2. The CDR3 loop spans 15 amino acids. Germline CDR1 is ENHRY and CDR2 is SYGVKD. The ends lost 6 bases at V and 4 bases at J; junction bases unmatched: 7. The CDR3 nucleotides read TGTGCCATCAGCCTAGCGGGAGTAGGGTCAGATACGCAGTATTTT. The encoded protein is CAISLAGVGSDTQYF.

The rearrangement links TRBV5-1 to TRBJ2-5, with D possibly being TRBD2 (6 bases). The CDR3 is 15 amino acids. V was trimmed by 1 base and J by 4 bases, leaving 14 bases between them. Germline V lookup: CDR1 SGHRS, CDR2 YFSETQ. Here the CDR3 reads CASSLFTGVRETQYF. CDR3 in DNA: TGCGCCAGCAGCTTGTTTACGGGAGTGCGAGAGACCCAGTACTTC.

This clonotype has ten or more counts. The rearrangement uses TRBV6-1 and TRBJ2-7; D uncertain. Germline lookup yields CDR1 MNHNS and CDR2 SASEGT. V gave up 8 bases and J gave up 2 bases, with 16 bases separating them. The CDR3 has 14 residues. CDR3 region: CASAIRSGAYEQYF. In DNA, the CDR3 is TGTGCCAGCGCAATCCGATCCGGTGCCTACGAGCAGTACTTC.